This TCR beta chain appears in the sequencing data of a study of T cells after posttransplantation cyclophosphamide. Whole-study findings and limits: Later post-transplant blood repertoires were often dominated by donor CD8+ memory clones. Tissue-infiltrating T cells from skin or gut overlapped little with blood T cells.

This clone was recorded many times. What it recognizes is unknown. Clones were sequenced by immunoSEQ multiplex PCR, and TCRdb holds only the in-frame ones, with some missing. The sample offers tens of thousands of clones and no singletons, the top ten holding roughly 2.1%. From germline, CDR1 is LNHDA and CDR2 SQIVND (reference sequence). This CDR3 region has 16 residues. J gave up 0 bases and V 4 bases, and 4 bases lay outside the gene matches. The clonotype originates from a middle-aged man in good health, CMV-negative, and a related stem cell transplant donor. The chain combines TRBV19 with TRBJ2-1; the match to TRBD2 covers 9 bases. Sequencing was done on a sample of PBMCs. This chain's CDR3 is CASSRLADHSYNEQFF. The DNA for the CDR3 is TGTGCCAGTAGTAGACTAGCGGACCACTCCTACAATGAGCAGTTCTTC.